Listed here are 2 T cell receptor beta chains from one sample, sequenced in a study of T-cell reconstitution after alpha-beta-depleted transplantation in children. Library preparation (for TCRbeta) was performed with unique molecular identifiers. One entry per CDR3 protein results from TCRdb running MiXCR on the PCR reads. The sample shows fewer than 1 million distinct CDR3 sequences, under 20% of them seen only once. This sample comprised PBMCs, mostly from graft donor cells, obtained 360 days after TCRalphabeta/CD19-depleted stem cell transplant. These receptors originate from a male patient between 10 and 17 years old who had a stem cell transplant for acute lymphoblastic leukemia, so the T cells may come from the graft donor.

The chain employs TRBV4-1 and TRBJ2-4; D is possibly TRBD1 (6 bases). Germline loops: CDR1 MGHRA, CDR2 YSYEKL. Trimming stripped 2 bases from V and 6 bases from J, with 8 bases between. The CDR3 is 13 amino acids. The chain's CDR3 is CASSQLGGNIQYF. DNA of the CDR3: TGCGCCAGCAGCCAACTAGGGGGAAACATTCAGTACTTC.

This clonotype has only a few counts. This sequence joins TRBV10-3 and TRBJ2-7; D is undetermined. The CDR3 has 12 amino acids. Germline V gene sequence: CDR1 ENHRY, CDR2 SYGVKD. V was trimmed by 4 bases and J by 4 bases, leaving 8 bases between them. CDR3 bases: TGTGCCATCAGTGCGCAGAGTTACGAGCAGTACTTC. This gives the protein CAISAQSYEQYF.